This T cell receptor beta chain stems from a study of shared clonotypes between healthy human individuals. Study-level findings and limits: Clonotypes not shared had lower generation probabilities than those common to all four donors.

Details on this clone: Its antigen is not known.

CDR1 SEHNR and CDR2 FQNEAQ come from the germline V gene (reference sequence). The CDR3 length is 12 residues. J was trimmed by 7 bases and V by 3 bases; bases with no gene match: 3. Sequenced by immunoSEQ multiplex PCR; TCRdb stores in-frame clones only, minus some. The table shows 2 million to 2.5 million clones, with around 90% occurring only once. The chain combines TRBV7-9 with TRBJ2-7; 7 bases match TRBD1. Sequencing input: naive CD4+ T cells from PBMCs. Subset of the sample: CD45RA+ positively selected. The TCR sequence derives from a man aged 18 to 30 in good health. Some clones in this sample may be carry-over from other donors' samples. CDR3 sequence reads: CASSFSTGEQYF. The CDR3 region has the DNA TGTGCCAGCAGCTTTTCGACAGGGGAGCAGTACTTC. Full variable domain (outside the CDR3, taken from reference TRBV7-9 and TRBJ2-7): DTGVSQNPRHKITKRGQNVTFRCDPISEHNRLYWYRQTLGQGPEFLTYFQNEAQLEKSRLLSDRFSAERPKGSFSTLEIQRTEQGDSAMYLCASSFSTGEQYFGPGTRLTVT.